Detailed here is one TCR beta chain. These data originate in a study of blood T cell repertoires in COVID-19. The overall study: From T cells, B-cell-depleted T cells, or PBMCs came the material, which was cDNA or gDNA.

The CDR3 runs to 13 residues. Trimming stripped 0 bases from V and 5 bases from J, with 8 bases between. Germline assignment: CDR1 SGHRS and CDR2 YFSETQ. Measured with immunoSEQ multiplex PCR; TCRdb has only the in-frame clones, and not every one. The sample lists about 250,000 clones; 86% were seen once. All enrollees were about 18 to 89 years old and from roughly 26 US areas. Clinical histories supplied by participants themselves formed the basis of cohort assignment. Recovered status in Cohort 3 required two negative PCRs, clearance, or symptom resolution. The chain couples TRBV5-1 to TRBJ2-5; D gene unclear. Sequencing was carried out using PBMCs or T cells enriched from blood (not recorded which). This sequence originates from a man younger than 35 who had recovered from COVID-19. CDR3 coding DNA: TGCGCCAGCAGCTTGGGCGGCAAGGAGACCCAGTACTTC. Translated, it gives CASSLGGKETQYF.